This is a list of T cell receptor beta chains from one sample in a study of shared clonotypes between healthy human individuals. TCRdb's table, derived via immunoSEQ multiplex PCR, lists solely in-frame clones and lacks some. The data hold some 2.3 million clones, with 85% to 95% observed a single time. Sequencing was carried out using naive CD4+ T cells from PBMCs. These receptors were obtained from a man between 18 and 29 years old in good health. Some clones in this sample may be carry-over from other donors' samples. Each CDR3 is given with its conserved first and last residue. The order of the fields is CDR3 length, D gene, V gene, clone size, J gene, CDR3 DNA, CDR3 protein. The D gene is left open where the match is weak. Rows may omit the clone size; those that give it use once, few, many or a size class.

CDR3 length: 13
D gene: -
V gene: TRBV30
clone size: -
J gene: TRBJ1-2
CDR3 DNA: TGTGCCTGGAGACCTTGGGGTGTCTATGGCTACACCTTC
CDR3 protein: CAWRPWGVYGYTF

CDR3 length: 14
D gene: -
V gene: TRBV18
clone size: -
J gene: TRBJ1-4
CDR3 DNA: TGTGCCAGCTCGCAGGTTCCGATTAATGAAAAACTGTTTTTT
CDR3 protein: CASSQVPINEKLFF

CDR3 length: 13
D gene: -
V gene: TRBV5-1
clone size: once
J gene: TRBJ2-5
CDR3 DNA: TGCGCCAGCAGCAGCAGAGACCAAGAGACCCAGTACTTC
CDR3 protein: CASSSRDQETQYF

CDR3 length: 15
D gene: TRBD1
V gene: TRBV5-1
clone size: -
J gene: TRBJ1-1
CDR3 DNA: TGCGCCAGCAGCGCGGGGACAGGCGCCCGCACTGAAGCTTTCTTT
CDR3 protein: CASSAGTGARTEAFF

CDR3 length: 13
D gene: -
V gene: TRBV7-9
clone size: -
J gene: TRBJ2-5
CDR3 DNA: TGTGCCAGCCTCCCGAGTTGGGGAGAGACCCAGTACTTC
CDR3 protein: CASLPSWGETQYF

CDR3 length: 13
D gene: TRBD1
V gene: TRBV2
clone size: -
J gene: TRBJ1-1
CDR3 DNA: TGTGCCAGTGGGGGGCAGGGGGCCACTGAAGCTTTCTTT
CDR3 protein: CASGGQGATEAFF

CDR3 length: 17
D gene: TRBD1
V gene: TRBV7-8
clone size: -
J gene: TRBJ1-5
CDR3 DNA: TGTGCCAGCAGCTCCTCCGACAGGGGCTGGAGCAATCAGCCCCAGCATTTT
CDR3 protein: CASSSSDRGWSNQPQHF

CDR3 length: 12
D gene: -
V gene: TRBV11-2
clone size: -
J gene: TRBJ1-1
CDR3 DNA: TGTGCCAGCAGCTTCAGGGTTACTGAAGCTTTCTTT
CDR3 protein: CASSFRVTEAFF

CDR3 length: 17
D gene: TRBD2
V gene: TRBV5-1
clone size: -
J gene: TRBJ2-7
CDR3 DNA: TGCGCCAGCAGCATACTATTAGCGGGAGACATCTCCTACGAGCAGTACTTC
CDR3 protein: CASSILLAGDISYEQYF

CDR3 length: 11
D gene: TRBD1
V gene: TRBV28
clone size: -
J gene: TRBJ1-6
CDR3 DNA: TGTGCCAGCAGCCAAGGGACAGGGCTCCACTTT
CDR3 protein: CASSQGTGLHF

CDR3 length: 12
D gene: -
V gene: TRBV29-1
clone size: -
J gene: TRBJ2-7
CDR3 DNA: TGCAGCGTTGCCAGCGGCTCCTACGAGCAGTACTTC
CDR3 protein: CSVASGSYEQYF

CDR3 length: 13
D gene: -
V gene: TRBV28
clone size: -
J gene: TRBJ1-5
CDR3 DNA: TGTGCCAGCAGCCAGTCCTGGAATCAGCCCCAGCATTTT
CDR3 protein: CASSQSWNQPQHF

CDR3 length: 15
D gene: -
V gene: TRBV11-1
clone size: -
J gene: TRBJ2-5
CDR3 DNA: TGTGCCAGCAGCTTTGACAGGTCGTACCAAGAGACCCAGTACTTC
CDR3 protein: CASSFDRSYQETQYF

CDR3 length: 12
D gene: -
V gene: TRBV29-1
clone size: -
J gene: TRBJ1-1
CDR3 DNA: TGCAGCGCCTCCCCAGGGTCCACTGAAGCTTTCTTT
CDR3 protein: CSASPGSTEAFF

CDR3 length: 16
D gene: TRBD1
V gene: TRBV5-4
clone size: -
J gene: TRBJ2-4
CDR3 DNA: TGTGCCAGCAGCTTGTCCGACAGGGGAGCCAAAAACATTCAGTACTTC
CDR3 protein: CASSLSDRGAKNIQYF

CDR3 length: 13
D gene: -
V gene: TRBV28
clone size: -
J gene: TRBJ2-2
CDR3 DNA: TGTGCCAGCAGTTCCCTCCGCACCGGGGAGCTGTTTTTT
CDR3 protein: CASSSLRTGELFF

CDR3 length: 11
D gene: -
V gene: TRBV7-9
clone size: -
J gene: TRBJ1-2
CDR3 DNA: TGTGCCAGCAGCTTAGTTTGGGGCTACACCTTC
CDR3 protein: CASSLVWGYTF

CDR3 length: 15
D gene: -
V gene: TRBV11-2
clone size: -
J gene: TRBJ2-7
CDR3 DNA: TGTGCCAGCAGCTGGACTTCCCACAGCTCCTACGAGCAGTACTTC
CDR3 protein: CASSWTSHSSYEQYF

CDR3 length: 15
D gene: -
V gene: TRBV6-5
clone size: -
J gene: TRBJ2-1
CDR3 DNA: TGTGCCAGCAGTTACTTGGCGGGCCAATACAATGAGCAGTTCTTC
CDR3 protein: CASSYLAGQYNEQFF

CDR3 length: 12
D gene: -
V gene: TRBV7-2
clone size: -
J gene: TRBJ2-1
CDR3 DNA: TGTGCCAGCAGCCCTTATTACGGTGAGCAGTTCTTC
CDR3 protein: CASSPYYGEQFF

CDR3 length: 15
D gene: TRBD2
V gene: TRBV5-1
clone size: -
J gene: TRBJ2-5
CDR3 DNA: TGCGCCAGCAGCTTGGTTACGACGGGAGGTGAGACCCAGTACTTC
CDR3 protein: CASSLVTTGGETQYF

CDR3 length: 14
D gene: -
V gene: TRBV2
clone size: few
J gene: TRBJ1-1
CDR3 DNA: TGTGCCAGCAGTGAACTGGTCTTGAACACTGAAGCTTTCTTT
CDR3 protein: CASSELVLNTEAFF

CDR3 length: 14
D gene: TRBD1
V gene: TRBV5-1
clone size: -
J gene: TRBJ2-7
CDR3 DNA: TGCGCCAGCAGACCGACAGGGACAGCCTACGAGCAGTACTTC
CDR3 protein: CASRPTGTAYEQYF

CDR3 length: 13
D gene: -
V gene: TRBV6-1
clone size: -
J gene: TRBJ2-7
CDR3 DNA: TGTGCCAGCAGTGAGTGGAGCTCCTACGAGCAGTACTTC
CDR3 protein: CASSEWSSYEQYF

CDR3 length: 11
D gene: -
V gene: TRBV20-1
clone size: -
J gene: TRBJ2-1
CDR3 DNA: TGCAGTGCTAGCCGGGGTGATGAGCAGTTCTTC
CDR3 protein: CSASRGDEQFF

CDR3 length: 13
D gene: TRBD2
V gene: TRBV10-3
clone size: -
J gene: TRBJ2-1
CDR3 DNA: TGTGCCATCAGTCCTAGCGGGAACGATGAGCAGTTCTTC
CDR3 protein: CAISPSGNDEQFF

CDR3 length: 14
D gene: TRBD1
V gene: TRBV7-2
clone size: -
J gene: TRBJ2-2
CDR3 DNA: TGTGCCAGCAGCTCTCACAGGGGGCCCGGGGAGCTGTTTTTT
CDR3 protein: CASSSHRGPGELFF

CDR3 length: 15
D gene: TRBD2
V gene: TRBV25-1
clone size: -
J gene: TRBJ2-1
CDR3 DNA: TGTGCCAGCAGTGAACCTAGCGGGCCACACAATGAGCAGTTCTTC
CDR3 protein: CASSEPSGPHNEQFF

CDR3 length: 15
D gene: TRBD2
V gene: TRBV4-1
clone size: -
J gene: TRBJ2-1
CDR3 DNA: TGCGCCACTTCCCTTGTAGCGGGAGTGGGGGATGAGCAGTTCTTC
CDR3 protein: CATSLVAGVGDEQFF

CDR3 length: 14
D gene: TRBD1
V gene: TRBV2
clone size: -
J gene: TRBJ1-4
CDR3 DNA: TGTGCCAGCACCGCACCGGACAGGGTAGACAAACTGTTTTTT
CDR3 protein: CASTAPDRVDKLFF

CDR3 length: 16
D gene: TRBD2
V gene: TRBV15
clone size: -
J gene: TRBJ2-3
CDR3 DNA: TGTGCCACCAGCAGGGGAGGGGCGGGAGCGTTGGATACGCAGTATTTT
CDR3 protein: CATSRGGAGALDTQYF

CDR3 length: 13
D gene: -
V gene: TRBV28
clone size: -
J gene: TRBJ2-3
CDR3 DNA: TGTGCCAGCGTCCCTCCTAGCACAGATACGCAGTATTTT
CDR3 protein: CASVPPSTDTQYF

CDR3 length: 17
D gene: TRBD2
V gene: TRBV11-2
clone size: -
J gene: TRBJ2-1
CDR3 DNA: TGTGCCAGCAGAGGGGGCCCCAGCGGGAGGGCCTTTGGTGAGCAGTTCTTC
CDR3 protein: CASRGGPSGRAFGEQFF

CDR3 length: 13
D gene: -
V gene: TRBV10-2
clone size: few
J gene: TRBJ1-1
CDR3 DNA: TGCGCCAGCAGTGAGTCACATCAAGGGAGGGCTTTCTTT
CDR3 protein: CASSESHQGRAFF

CDR3 length: 15
D gene: TRBD2
V gene: TRBV7-3
clone size: -
J gene: TRBJ2-7
CDR3 DNA: TGTGCCAGCAGCCATAAGGGCGGGAGGGTCCACGAGCAGTACTTC
CDR3 protein: CASSHKGGRVHEQYF

CDR3 length: 17
D gene: -
V gene: TRBV5-4
clone size: -
J gene: TRBJ2-2
CDR3 DNA: TGTGCCAGCAGCTTGGGACACACAGGGAGGAACACCGGGGAGCTGTTTTTT
CDR3 protein: CASSLGHTGRNTGELFF

CDR3 length: 12
D gene: -
V gene: TRBV7-9
clone size: few
J gene: TRBJ1-5
CDR3 DNA: TGTGCCAGCAGCCTAGGGGAGCAGCCCCAGCATTTT
CDR3 protein: CASSLGEQPQHF

CDR3 length: 17
D gene: -
V gene: TRBV28
clone size: -
J gene: TRBJ2-6
CDR3 DNA: TGTGCCAGCTCGACCTGGTCTACAAGCTCTGGGGCCAACGTCCTGACTTTC
CDR3 protein: CASSTWSTSSGANVLTF

CDR3 length: 15
D gene: TRBD1
V gene: TRBV28
clone size: -
J gene: TRBJ2-7
CDR3 DNA: TGTGCCAGCAGGGGAACAGGGGGCCCTACCTACGAGCAGTACTTC
CDR3 protein: CASRGTGGPTYEQYF